This T cell receptor beta chain derives from a study of OX40 agonist ivuxolimab in advanced cancers. At the level of the whole study: Ivuxolimab was an agonistic, fully human IgG2 monoclonal antibody directed against OX40 (CD134), a costimulatory receptor. Intravenous ivuxolimab was administered to patients every 2 weeks at six dose levels: 0.01, 0.1, 0.3, 1.5, 3 and 10 mg/kg. Of the approximately 53 patients in dose escalation, about 20 had hepatocellular carcinoma, about 15 had melanoma, 9 had renal cell carcinoma and 9 had head and neck cancer. In the dose-escalation cohort, approximately 80% of patients were male, and the mean age was roughly 60 years with a range of roughly 23 to 79. Prior anti-PD-1, anti-PD-L1 or anti-CTLA-4 therapy was permitted, and checkpoint inhibitors had been received by 30% to 40% of dose-escalation patients. Partial responses occurred in three dose-escalation patients, of whom one had hepatocellular carcinoma and two had cutaneous melanoma. The purpose of peripheral TCRbeta sequencing was to test whether ivuxolimab changed TCR sequence diversity and led to clonal T-cell expansion. The paper covers the monotherapy dose-escalation part of the phase I ivuxolimab trial, which included N ≈ 57 patients. Beyond this particular receptor, the publication reports: After ivuxolimab, expanded clones were on average more numerous among CD8+ T cells than among CD4+ T cells. At doses of 0.1 to 3.0 mg/kg, clonal expansion of both CD4+ and CD8+ T cells in blood was seen between baseline and week 6. Low levels of normalized T-cell clonal expansion were also seen in some patients who did not respond. Which antigens the clonally expanded peripheral T cells were specific for was not determined. In the 0.1-3.0 mg/kg groups, partial responders were among the patients with the lowest normalized peripheral clonal expansion, particularly in CD8+ T cells.

CDR3 length: 16 amino acids, cysteine to phenylalanine. Solely the CDR3 DNA is kept, with 48 bases framed from the first base. From a lookup of the germline V gene (reference sequence), CDR1 and CDR2 are LNHNV and YYDKDF. V and J are truncated by 0 bases and 0 bases respectively, leaving an intervening sequence of 11 bases. Regarding this clone: What antigen it recognizes has not been identified. Qualities for individual bases were not recorded, and no much larger clone is one base off.

Genomic DNA was isolated from the sorted cells so that the TCRbeta CDR3 region could be sequenced. TCRbeta CDR3 regions were sequenced using the immunoSEQ Assay. Imported from immuneACCESS, the table was reduced by TCRdb to in-frame sequences with V and J called. These copies leave out some clones; in studies compared against another copy, an unresolved V gene accounts for under half, and the cause of the remainder is not known. The sample table holds tens of thousands of clones, of which around 84% were seen once. More than 2% of the sample belongs to the ten largest clones. Patients with a history of autoimmune disease or receiving systemic immunosuppression were excluded from the trial. In every dose cohort, peripheral blood was drawn for TCR sequencing at baseline, cycle 4 day 1, and cycle 7 day 1. Samples were obtained from an open-label, multicenter, first-in-human phase I dose-escalation trial of ivuxolimab. The trial enrolled adults with locally advanced or metastatic head and neck squamous cell, hepatocellular, melanoma or renal cell carcinoma. Before TCR sequencing, CD4+ and CD8+ T cells were separately sorted from peripheral blood.

This specimen was CD4+ or CD8+ T cells sorted from blood, taken in a trial of the OX40 agonist ivuxolimab. This receptor was obtained from an adult with an advanced solid tumor such as melanoma, head and neck, liver or kidney cancer. The sequence joins TRBV15 to TRBJ1-2, and TRBD1 may be the D gene, going by 5 matching bases. The nucleotide sequence reads TGTGCCACCAGCAGAGAGGCAGGGAAGACTAACTATGGCTACACCTTC. Its amino acids are CATSREAGKTNYGYTF. With the portions outside the CDR3 filled from the reference TRBV15 and TRBJ1-2 genes, the complete variable region becomes DAMVIQNPRYQVTQFGKPVTLSCSQTLNHNVMYWYQQKSSQAPKLLFHYYDKDFNNEADTPDNFQSRRPNTSFCFLDIRSPGLGDTAMYLCATSREAGKTNYGYTFGSGTRLTVV.